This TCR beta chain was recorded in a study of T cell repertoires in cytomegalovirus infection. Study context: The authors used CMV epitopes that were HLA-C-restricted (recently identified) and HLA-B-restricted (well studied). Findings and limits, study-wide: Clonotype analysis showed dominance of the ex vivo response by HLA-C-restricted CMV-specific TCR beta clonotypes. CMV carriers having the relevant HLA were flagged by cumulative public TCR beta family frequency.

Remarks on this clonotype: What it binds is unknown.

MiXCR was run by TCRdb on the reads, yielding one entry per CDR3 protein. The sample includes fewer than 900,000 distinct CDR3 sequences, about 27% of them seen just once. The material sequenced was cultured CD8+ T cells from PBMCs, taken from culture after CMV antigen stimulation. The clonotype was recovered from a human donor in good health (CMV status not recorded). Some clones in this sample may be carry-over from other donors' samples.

The CDR3 is CASSYSGTSGYNEQFF. The CDR3 DNA reads TGTGCCAGCAGTTACTCTGGGACTAGCGGCTACAATGAGCAGTTCTTC. The rearrangement links TRBV6-5 to TRBJ2-1; 11 nucleotides line up with TRBD2. The CDR3 is made up of 16 amino acids. The V gene end was trimmed by 0 bases and the J gene end by 3 bases; junction bases not matched to a gene: 1. Germline V lookup: CDR1 MNHEY, CDR2 SVGAGI.